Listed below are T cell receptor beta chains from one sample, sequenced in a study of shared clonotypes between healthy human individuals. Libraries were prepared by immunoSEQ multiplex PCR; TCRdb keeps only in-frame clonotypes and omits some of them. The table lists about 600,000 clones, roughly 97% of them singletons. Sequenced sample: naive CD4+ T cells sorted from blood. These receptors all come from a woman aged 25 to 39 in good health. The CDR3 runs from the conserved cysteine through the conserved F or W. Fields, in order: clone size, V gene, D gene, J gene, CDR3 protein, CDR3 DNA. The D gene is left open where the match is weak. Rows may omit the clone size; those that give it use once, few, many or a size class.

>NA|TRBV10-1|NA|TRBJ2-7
CASTELALRQYF
TGCGCCAGCACCGAGCTGGCTCTCCGGCAGTACTTC
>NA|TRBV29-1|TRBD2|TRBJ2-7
CSVEGMAGGRSYEQYF
TGCAGCGTCGAAGGTATGGCGGGAGGGCGCTCCTACGAGCAGTACTTC
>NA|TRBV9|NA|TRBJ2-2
CASSVGVRSHTGELFF
TGTGCCAGCAGCGTAGGGGTCCGCTCCCATACGGGGGAGCTGTTTTTT
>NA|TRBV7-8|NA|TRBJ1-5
CASSLAGGQPQHF
TGTGCCAGCAGCTTAGCGGGGGGTCAGCCCCAGCATTTT
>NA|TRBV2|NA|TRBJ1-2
CASSAENYGYTF
TGTGCCAGCAGCGCGGAGAACTATGGCTACACCTTC
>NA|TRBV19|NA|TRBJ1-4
CASSLRQGGRGEKLFF
TGTGCCAGTAGCCTAAGACAAGGCGGCCGCGGAGAAAAACTGTTTTTT
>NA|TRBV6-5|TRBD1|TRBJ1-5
CASSSTGNQPQHF
TGTGCCAGCAGTTCGACAGGGAATCAGCCCCAGCATTTT
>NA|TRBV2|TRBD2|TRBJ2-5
CASRPLAGGWETQYF
TGTGCCAGCAGACCACTAGCGGGAGGGTGGGAGACCCAGTACTTC
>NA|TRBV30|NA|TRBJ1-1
CAWSDQGIRAEAFF
TGTGCCTGGAGTGACCAGGGGATTCGCGCTGAAGCTTTCTTT
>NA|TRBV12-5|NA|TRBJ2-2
CASGLGGENTGELFF
TGTGCTAGTGGTTTGGGTGGGGAAAACACCGGGGAGCTGTTTTTT
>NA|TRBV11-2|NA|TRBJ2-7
CASSLDPPMSSYEQYF
TGTGCCAGCAGCTTAGATCCGCCGATGAGCTCCTACGAGCAGTACTTC
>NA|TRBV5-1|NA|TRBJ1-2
CASSLTADRGSNYGYTF
TGCGCCAGCAGCTTGACTGCGGACAGAGGATCTAACTATGGCTACACCTTC
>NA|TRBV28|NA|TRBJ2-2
CASSLVAGNTGELFF
TGTGCCAGCAGTTTAGTAGCCGGAAACACCGGGGAGCTGTTTTTT
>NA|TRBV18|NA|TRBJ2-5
CASSRGDLETQYF
TGTGCCAGCTCACGGGGCGATCTGGAGACCCAGTACTTC
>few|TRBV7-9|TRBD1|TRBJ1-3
CASTLPGGISGNTIYF
TGTGCCAGCACCCTACCAGGGGGAATCTCTGGAAACACCATATATTTT
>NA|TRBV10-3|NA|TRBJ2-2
CAISRRSGLDTGELFF
TGTGCCATCAGTCGGAGGTCGGGGCTGGACACCGGGGAGCTGTTTTTT
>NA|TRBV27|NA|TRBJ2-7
CASREYRGEQYF
TGTGCCAGCAGAGAATACCGGGGCGAGCAGTACTTC
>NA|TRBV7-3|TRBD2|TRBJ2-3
CASSLGAGASTDTQYF
TGTGCCAGCAGCTTAGGTGCGGGAGCGAGCACAGATACGCAGTATTTT
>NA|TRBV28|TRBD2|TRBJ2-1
CASSPSLAGFNEQFF
TGTGCCAGCAGCCCCTCACTAGCGGGTTTTAATGAGCAGTTCTTC
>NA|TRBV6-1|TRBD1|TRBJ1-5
CASSTPGQGDQPQHF
TGTGCCAGTAGTACGCCGGGACAGGGGGATCAGCCCCAGCATTTT
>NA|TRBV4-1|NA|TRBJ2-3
CASSQRRADTQYF
TGCGCCAGCAGCCAAAGGAGGGCAGATACGCAGTATTTT
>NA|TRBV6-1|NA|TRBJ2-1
CASVGQPLNEQFF
TGTGCCAGCGTAGGACAGCCATTAAATGAGCAGTTCTTC
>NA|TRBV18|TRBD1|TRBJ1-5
CASSDYRGGTNQPQHF
TGTGCCAGCTCAGACTACAGGGGAGGGACCAATCAGCCCCAGCATTTT
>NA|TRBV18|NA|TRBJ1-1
CASSPRVNTEAFF
TGTGCCAGCTCCCCCCGGGTGAACACTGAAGCTTTCTTT
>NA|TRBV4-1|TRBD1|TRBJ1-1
CASSQPRQGRRTEAFF
TGCGCCAGCAGCCAGCCGAGACAGGGAAGAAGGACTGAAGCTTTCTTT
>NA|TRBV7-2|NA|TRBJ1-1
CASSSPFPVRVVTEAFF
TGTGCCAGCAGCTCCCCCTTCCCCGTTAGGGTGGTGACTGAAGCTTTCTTT
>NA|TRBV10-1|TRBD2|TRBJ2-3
CASSESKAGVVTDTQYF
TGCGCCAGCAGTGAGTCGAAAGCGGGAGTAGTCACAGATACGCAGTATTTT
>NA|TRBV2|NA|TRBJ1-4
CASSEALGRANEKLFF
TGTGCCAGCAGTGAAGCGCTCGGGAGGGCTAATGAAAAACTGTTTTTT
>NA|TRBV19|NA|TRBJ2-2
CASSLPLTATGELFF
TGTGCCAGTAGTCTGCCCCTGACGGCGACCGGGGAGCTGTTTTTT
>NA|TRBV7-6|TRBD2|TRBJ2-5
CASRGAGGETQYF
TGTGCCAGCAGGGGAGCGGGGGGGGAGACCCAGTACTTC
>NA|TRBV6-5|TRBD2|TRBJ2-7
CASSRTSGASYEQYF
TGTGCCAGCAGCCGGACTAGCGGGGCCTCCTACGAGCAGTACTTC
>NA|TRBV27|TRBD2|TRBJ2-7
CASSLEAGAAYEQYF
TGTGCCAGCAGTCTCGAAGCGGGAGCCGCCTACGAGCAGTACTTC
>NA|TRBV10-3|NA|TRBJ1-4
CAISESGEEDEKLFF
TGTGCCATCAGTGAGTCGGGAGAGGAGGATGAAAAACTGTTTTTT
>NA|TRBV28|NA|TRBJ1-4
CASSLKGATNEKLFF
TGTGCCAGCAGCCTTAAGGGAGCAACTAATGAAAAACTGTTTTTT
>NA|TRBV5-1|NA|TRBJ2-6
CASSPGTGGANVLTF
TGCGCCAGCAGCCCCGGGACGGGAGGGGCCAACGTCCTGACTTTC
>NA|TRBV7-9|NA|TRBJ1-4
CASSLGQGNEKLFF
TGTGCCAGCAGCTTAGGCCAGGGGAATGAAAAACTGTTTTTT
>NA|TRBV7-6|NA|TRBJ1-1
CASSSAPMNTEAFF
TGTGCCAGCAGCTCAGCTCCTATGAACACTGAAGCTTTCTTT
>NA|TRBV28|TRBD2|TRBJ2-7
CATSGGLESHEQYF
TGTGCCACCTCGGGGGGACTAGAGTCCCACGAGCAGTACTTC
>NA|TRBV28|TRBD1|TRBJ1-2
CASSLGDRVSGYTF
TGTGCCAGCAGTCTAGGGGACAGGGTATCCGGCTACACCTTC
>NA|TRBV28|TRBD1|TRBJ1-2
CASRDRGRYGYTF
TGTGCCAGCAGGGACAGGGGCCGATATGGCTACACCTTC
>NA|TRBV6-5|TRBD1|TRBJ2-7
CASSNSGTGVYEQYF
TGTGCCAGCAGTAACTCCGGGACAGGGGTCTACGAGCAGTACTTC
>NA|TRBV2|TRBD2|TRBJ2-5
CASSEVYGRGRETQYF
TGTGCCAGCAGTGAAGTATACGGGAGGGGTCGGGAGACCCAGTACTTC
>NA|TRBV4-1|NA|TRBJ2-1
CASSQASRLVSYNEQFF
TGCGCCAGCAGCCAAGCTTCGCGACTAGTCTCCTACAATGAGCAGTTCTTC
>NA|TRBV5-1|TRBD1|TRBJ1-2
CASSLGQGSYGYTF
TGCGCCAGCAGCTTGGGACAGGGGTCCTATGGCTACACCTTC
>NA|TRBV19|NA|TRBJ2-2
CASSIVDSRNTGELFF
TGTGCCAGTAGTATCGTCGACAGCCGGAACACCGGGGAGCTGTTTTTT
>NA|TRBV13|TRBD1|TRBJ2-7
CASSLERTGHEQYF
TGTGCCAGCAGCTTAGAACGGACAGGGCACGAGCAGTACTTC
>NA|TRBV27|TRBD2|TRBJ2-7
CASSLASGRVYEQYF
TGTGCCAGCAGTTTAGCGAGCGGGAGGGTATACGAGCAGTACTTC
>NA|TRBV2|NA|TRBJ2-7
CASIGSGDNYEQYF
TGTGCCAGCATCGGTAGCGGAGACAACTACGAGCAGTACTTC
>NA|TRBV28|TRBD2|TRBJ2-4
CASSLTRRGKNIQYF
TGTGCCAGCAGTCTGACCAGGCGGGGGAAAAACATTCAGTACTTC
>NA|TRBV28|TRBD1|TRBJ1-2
CAGSTGTGGVDYGYTF
TGTGCCGGCTCCACCGGGACAGGGGGGGTTGACTATGGCTACACCTTC
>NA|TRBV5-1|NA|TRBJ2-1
CASSGQNHNEQFF
TGCGCCAGCAGCGGACAAAATCACAATGAGCAGTTCTTC
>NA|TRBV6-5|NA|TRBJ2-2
CASRRTPTGELFF
TGTGCCAGCAGGCGAACTCCCACCGGGGAGCTGTTTTTT
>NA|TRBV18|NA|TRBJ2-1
CASSPEVGEQFF
TGTGCCAGCTCACCTGAGGTAGGTGAGCAGTTCTTC
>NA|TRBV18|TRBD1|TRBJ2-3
CASSLLKTGGTDTQYF
TGTGCCAGCTCACTTTTGAAGACAGGGGGGACAGATACGCAGTATTTT
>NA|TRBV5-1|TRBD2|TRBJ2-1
CASSQTSGSYNEQFF
TGCGCCAGCAGCCAGACTAGCGGGTCCTACAATGAGCAGTTCTTC
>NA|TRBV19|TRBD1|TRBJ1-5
CASSLQGNQPQHF
TGTGCCAGTAGCCTACAGGGGAATCAGCCCCAGCATTTT
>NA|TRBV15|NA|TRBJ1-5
CATSRDIGSNQPQHF
TGTGCCACCAGCAGAGATATCGGTAGCAATCAGCCCCAGCATTTT